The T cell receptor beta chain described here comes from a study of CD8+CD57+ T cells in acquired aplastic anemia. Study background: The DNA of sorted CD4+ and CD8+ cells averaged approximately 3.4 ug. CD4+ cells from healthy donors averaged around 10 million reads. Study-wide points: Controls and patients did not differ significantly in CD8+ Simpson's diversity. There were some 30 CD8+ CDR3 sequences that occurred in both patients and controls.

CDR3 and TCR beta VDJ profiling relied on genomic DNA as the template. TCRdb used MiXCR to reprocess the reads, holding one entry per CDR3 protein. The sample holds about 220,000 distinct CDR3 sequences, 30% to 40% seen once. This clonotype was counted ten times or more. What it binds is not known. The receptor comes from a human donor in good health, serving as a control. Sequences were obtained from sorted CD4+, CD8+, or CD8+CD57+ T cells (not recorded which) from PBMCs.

In DNA form, the CDR3 reads TGTGCCAGCAGTGAAATGGGGACTGACTACAATGAGCAGTTCTTC. As protein: CASSEMGTDYNEQFF. The chain joins TRBV2 to TRBJ2-1; maybe TRBD2 (6 bases). The CDR3 is 15 residues long. Germline V lookup: CDR1 SNHLY, CDR2 FYNNEI. V lost 2 bases, J lost 3 bases, and 11 bases lay in between.